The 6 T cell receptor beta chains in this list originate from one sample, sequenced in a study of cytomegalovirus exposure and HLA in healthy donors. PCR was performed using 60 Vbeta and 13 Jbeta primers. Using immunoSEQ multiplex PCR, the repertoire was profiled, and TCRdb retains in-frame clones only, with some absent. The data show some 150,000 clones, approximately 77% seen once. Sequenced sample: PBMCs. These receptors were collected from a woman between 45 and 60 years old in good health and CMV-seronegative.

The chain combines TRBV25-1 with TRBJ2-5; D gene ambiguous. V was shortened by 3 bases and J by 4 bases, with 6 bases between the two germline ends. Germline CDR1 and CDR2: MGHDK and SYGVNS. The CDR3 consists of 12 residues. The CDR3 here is CASSEGVETQYF. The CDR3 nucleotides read TGTGCCAGCAGTGAGGGCGTAGAGACCCAGTACTTC.

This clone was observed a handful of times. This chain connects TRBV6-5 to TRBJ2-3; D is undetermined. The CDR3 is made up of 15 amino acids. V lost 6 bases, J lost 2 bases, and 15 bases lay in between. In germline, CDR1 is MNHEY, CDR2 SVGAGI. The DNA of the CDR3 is TGTGCCAGCAGCCCCTGGGCCCATTCCACAGATACGCAGTATTTT. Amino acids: CASSPWAHSTDTQYF.

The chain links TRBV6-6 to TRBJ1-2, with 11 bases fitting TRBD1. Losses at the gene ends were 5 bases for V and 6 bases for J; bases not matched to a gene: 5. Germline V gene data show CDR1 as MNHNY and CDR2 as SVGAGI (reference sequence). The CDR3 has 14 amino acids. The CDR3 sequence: CASSQDRGLDGYTF. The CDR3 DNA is TGTGCCAGCAGTCAGGACAGGGGGCTGGATGGCTACACCTTC.

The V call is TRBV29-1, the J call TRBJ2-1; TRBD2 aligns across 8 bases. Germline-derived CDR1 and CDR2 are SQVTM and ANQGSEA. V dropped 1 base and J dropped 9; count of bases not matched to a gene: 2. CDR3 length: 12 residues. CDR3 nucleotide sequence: TGCAGCGTTGAAGCACTAGCGGCTGAGCAGTTCTTC. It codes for CSVEALAAEQFF.

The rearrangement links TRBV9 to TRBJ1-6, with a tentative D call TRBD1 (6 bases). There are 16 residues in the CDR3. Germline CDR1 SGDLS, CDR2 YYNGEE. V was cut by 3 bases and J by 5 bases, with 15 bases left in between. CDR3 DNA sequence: TGTGCCAGCAGCGCGAATACAGGGTGGAATAATTCACCCCTCCACTTT. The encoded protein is CASSANTGWNNSPLHF.

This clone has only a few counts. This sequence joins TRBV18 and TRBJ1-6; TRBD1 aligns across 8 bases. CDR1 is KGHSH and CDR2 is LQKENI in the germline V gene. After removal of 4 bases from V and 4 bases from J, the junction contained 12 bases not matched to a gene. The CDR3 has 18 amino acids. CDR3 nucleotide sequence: TGTGCCAGCTCACAGTCCCCCTCGGACAGGGATTATAATTCACCCCTCCACTTT. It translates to CASSQSPSDRDYNSPLHF.